The next 23 T cell receptor beta chains were all read from a single sample in a study of graft-versus-host responses after intestinal transplantation. Generated by immunoSEQ multiplex PCR, the TCRdb table keeps only in-frame clones and is missing some. The sample has about 50,000 clones, 80% to 95% seen once. These receptors lack a known antigen. The sequencing here drew on unstimulated CD4+ T cells sorted from spleen or lymph node cells, taken before transplant. The receptors here all came from a human donor who was the organ donor for an intestinal transplant.

The V gene is TRBV5-1, the J gene TRBJ2-5, with TRBD2 matching over 7 bases. The CDR3 loop spans 15 amino acids. With V trimmed by 4 bases and J by 5 bases, 11 bases remained unmatched. The germline gives CDR1 SGHRS, CDR2 YFSETQ. The CDR3 here is CASSPSTSRRETQYF. CDR3 coding DNA: TGCGCCAGCAGCCCGTCGACTAGCAGGCGGGAGACCCAGTACTTC.

The rearrangement links TRBV13 to TRBJ1-2, with TRBD1 as a possible D gene (5 bases). CDR1 is PRHDT and CDR2 is FYEKMQ in the germline V gene (reference sequence). V lost 1 base and J lost 6, with 15 bases in between. This CDR3 is 15 amino acids long. Here the CDR3 DNA reads TGTGCCAGCAGCTTAGCCGGGCCAGGGCGACATGGCTACACCTTC. Amino acid sequence: CASSLAGPGRHGYTF.

The rearrangement links TRBV6-1 to TRBJ2-7; TRBD1 matches 7 bases. J gave up 5 bases and V 7 bases, and 14 bases lay outside the gene matches. Germline V CDR1 and CDR2: MNHNS, SASEGT. This CDR3 comprises 15 residues. CDR3 sequence reads: CASNRRPGQINEQYF. As DNA, the CDR3 is TGTGCCAGCAACCGTCGACCGGGACAGATAAACGAGCAGTACTTC.

This clone was picked up one time. This chain connects TRBV30 to TRBJ2-3; 12 nucleotides line up with TRBD2. The CDR3 is 16 residues long. The V and J ends lost 1 base and 0 bases, in that order; junction bases with no gene match: 2. Germline lookup yields CDR1 GTSNPN and CDR2 SVGIG (reference sequence). This chain's CDR3 is CAWSAGTSGSTDTQYF. In nucleotides, the CDR3 is TGTGCCTGGAGTGCCGGGACTAGCGGGAGCACAGATACGCAGTATTTT. Using reference TRBV30 and TRBJ2-3 for the parts outside the CDR3, the full variable domain is SQTIHQWPATLVQPVGSPLSLECTVEGTSNPNLYWYRQAAGRGLQLLFYSVGIGQISSEVPQNLSASRPQDRQFILSSKKLLLSDSGFYLCAWSAGTSGSTDTQYFGPGTRLTVL.

CDR3 sequence reads: CASSQWTGQAFF. DNA of the CDR3: TGCGCCAGCAGCCAGTGGACAGGACAAGCTTTCTTT. The V gene is TRBV4-3, the J gene TRBJ1-1; TRBD1 matches 7 bases. J lost 9 bases, V lost 3 bases, and 4 bases had no gene match. Germline V CDR1 and CDR2: LGHNA, YSLEER. This CDR3 contains 12 residues.

This clone was picked up one time. The rearrangement links TRBV27 to TRBJ2-5, with 7 bases matching TRBD2. The V gene end was trimmed by 2 bases and the J gene end by 1 base; junction bases not matched to a gene: 1. CDR1 and CDR2 from the germline V gene are MNHEY and SMNVEV (reference sequence). The CDR3 has 14 amino acids. The DNA of the CDR3 is TGTGCCAGCAGTTTAGCGGGAGTCCAAGAGACCCAGTACTTC. Translated, it gives CASSLAGVQETQYF.

The rearrangement joins TRBV4-3 to TRBJ2-3, with 9 nucleotides matching TRBD2. V lost 3 bases, J lost 0 bases, and 10 bases stayed unmatched. Germline-derived CDR1 and CDR2 are LGHNA and YSLEER. CDR3 length: 18 residues. Written as DNA, the CDR3 is TGCGCCAGCAGCCAGGACCAACCGGGACTAGCAAGCACAGATACGCAGTATTTT. Its protein is CASSQDQPGLASTDTQYF.

This clone was seen once. The chain couples TRBV28 to TRBJ2-7, with D tentatively TRBD1 or TRBD2 (8 bases each). Trimming pared 7 bases from V and 7 bases from J, leaving 23 bases between. The CDR3 consists of 15 residues. The germline CDR1 and CDR2 sequences are MDHEN and SYDVKM. The CDR3 region has the DNA TGTGCCAGCACCTCAAGGGGACTAGGGACAGGAGAGCAGTACTTC. Amino acid sequence: CASTSRGLGTGEQYF.

Worth noting for this clone: Other DNA sequences within the sample encode an identical CDR3. The chain links TRBV10-3 to TRBJ1-4; D ambiguous. Deletions cut 4 bases from V and 7 bases from J, with 4 bases between. The CDR3 has 11 amino acids. CDR1 is ENHRY, CDR2 SYGVKD, per germline. The CDR3 region has the DNA TGTGCCATCAGTGCCGGTGAAAAACTGTTTTTT. Translation gives CAISAGEKLFF.

This chain connects TRBV5-1 to TRBJ2-5, with D possibly being TRBD1 (6 bases). V was trimmed by 0 bases and J by 3 bases, leaving 6 bases between them. CDR1 and CDR2 from the germline V gene are SGHRS and YFSETQ. The CDR3 consists of 13 residues. The CDR3 protein is CASSLGTEETQYF. CDR3 DNA sequence: TGCGCCAGCAGCTTGGGGACAGAAGAGACCCAGTACTTC.

The chain combines TRBV5-1 with TRBJ2-2, with TRBD1 matching 8 bases. Germline V lookup: CDR1 SGHRS, CDR2 YFSETQ. The CDR3 runs to 13 residues. V was pared by 5 bases and J by 6 bases, with 3 bases of the junction left unmatched. The CDR3 sequence is CASSEQGAGELFF. Here the CDR3 DNA reads TGCGCCAGCAGTGAACAGGGGGCCGGGGAGCTGTTTTTT.

The chain links TRBV20-1 to TRBJ2-1; 7 bases line up with TRBD1. The CDR3 length is 11 residues. V shed 3 bases, J shed 12 bases, and the junction held 5 bases outside the gene matches. Germline V lookup: CDR1 DFQATT, CDR2 SNEGSKA (reference sequence). CDR3 sequence: CSARRRTGQFF. The CDR3, as DNA: TGCAGTGCTAGGAGAAGGACAGGGCAGTTCTTC.

The chain joins TRBV11-2 to TRBJ2-1, with 11 bases matching TRBD2. The junction had 7 bases not matched to a gene; V was cut back by 6 bases and J by 9 bases. The germline CDR1 and CDR2 sequences are SGHAT and FQNNGV. The CDR3 is 14 amino acids. The chain's CDR3 is CASRSTSGSFEQFF. In nucleotides, the CDR3 is TGTGCCAGCAGATCTACTAGCGGGAGTTTTGAGCAGTTCTTC.

This clone was recorded only once. The CDR3 bases are TGTGCCAGCAGCTTCCATCACAATGAGCAGTTCTTC. It codes for CASSFHHNEQFF. The chain employs TRBV7-2 and TRBJ2-1; D unclear. V was shortened by 3 bases and J by 5 bases, with 5 bases between the two germline ends. The CDR3 covers 12 residues. CDR1 SGHTA and CDR2 FQGNSA come from the germline V gene.

In this sample, this clone turned up a few times. J is TRBJ2-2 and V is TRBV2, with 7 bases lining up with TRBD1. Per germline, CDR1 SNHLY and CDR2 FYNNEI. The CDR3 has 14 residues. V was clipped by 5 bases and J by 0 bases; unmatched bases: 0. DNA of the CDR3: TGTGCCAGCAGTCAGGGGGCGAACACCGGGGAGCTGTTTTTT. Protein product: CASSQGANTGELFF.

The gene calls are TRBV30 and TRBJ1-2; D possibly corresponds to TRBD1 (5 bases). Germline V gene lookup returns CDR1 GTSNPN and CDR2 SVGIG (reference sequence). V lost 3 bases and J lost 4, with 21 bases in between. This CDR3 is 16 amino acids long. The CDR3 sequence is CAWSAAQGAAPYGYTF. The CDR3 nucleotides read TGTGCCTGGAGCGCGGCGCAAGGGGCCGCGCCCTATGGCTACACCTTC.

The J gene is TRBJ2-5, the V gene TRBV7-2; D might be TRBD2 (6 bases). The V end lost 4 bases, the J end lost 1 base, and 7 bases lay between the germline ends. This CDR3 region has 13 residues. Germline CDR1 and CDR2: SGHTA and FQGNSA. In DNA form, the CDR3 reads TGTGCCAGCAGCTGGGACTCCCAAGAGACCCAGTACTTC. As protein: CASSWDSQETQYF.

The chain uses TRBV2 and TRBJ2-5, with TRBD1 matching 9 bases. V shed 6 bases and J 4 bases; nucleotides not matched to a gene: 6. Germline-derived CDR1 and CDR2 are SNHLY and FYNNEI. The CDR3 runs 14 residues. The CDR3 loop is CASRHRGLGETQYF. DNA of the CDR3: TGTGCCAGCAGACACAGGGGGCTAGGAGAGACCCAGTACTTC.

V gene TRBV7-2 combines with J gene TRBJ1-1; 7 bases map to TRBD1. This CDR3 contains 14 residues. CDR1 and CDR2 (germline): SGHTA, FQGNSA. V lost 1 base and J lost 1; bases outside the gene matches: 0. DNA for the CDR3: TGTGCCAGCAGCTTAGAGGGGGCGAACACTGAAGCTTTCTTT. This codes for CASSLEGANTEAFF.

This chain uses TRBV6-6 with TRBJ2-2; 9 bases are shared with TRBD1. This CDR3 contains 15 residues. J gave up 1 base and V 8 bases, and 5 bases lay outside the gene matches. Germline V gene lookup returns CDR1 MNHNY and CDR2 SVGAGI (reference sequence). The CDR3 DNA sequence: TGTGCCAGCCACAGGGGGCTATTGAACACCGGGGAGCTGTTTTTT. Protein: CASHRGLLNTGELFF.

The chain uses TRBV7-9 and TRBJ2-2; D unresolved. Germline CDR1 is SEHNR and CDR2 is FQNEAQ (reference sequence). With 4 bases removed from V and 1 base from J, the gap between germline ends came to 7 bases. This CDR3 region has 14 residues. The CDR3 region has the DNA TGTGCCAGCAGCTACTACTGGAACACCGGGGAGCTGTTTTTT. This codes for CASSYYWNTGELFF.

This clone was seen just once. This sequence joins TRBV27 and TRBJ2-1; D might be TRBD2 (6 bases). The CDR3 sequence is 13 residues long. The ends were cut back, 6 bases at V and 2 bases at J, with 8 bases in the middle. Per the germline V gene, CDR1 is MNHEY and CDR2 is SMNVEV (reference sequence). In nucleotides, the CDR3 is TGTGCCAGCAGAAGCGGGCCCTACAATGAGCAGTTCTTC. This encodes CASRSGPYNEQFF.

The chain joins TRBV9 to TRBJ2-7; D is unresolved. The ends were cut back, 4 bases at V and 5 bases at J, with 16 bases in the middle. There are 14 residues in the CDR3. CDR1 and CDR2 from the germline V gene are SGDLS and YYNGEE. CDR3 amino acids: CASSPRLAPNEQYF. Written as DNA, the CDR3 is TGTGCCAGCAGCCCCCGTTTGGCCCCCAACGAGCAGTACTTC.